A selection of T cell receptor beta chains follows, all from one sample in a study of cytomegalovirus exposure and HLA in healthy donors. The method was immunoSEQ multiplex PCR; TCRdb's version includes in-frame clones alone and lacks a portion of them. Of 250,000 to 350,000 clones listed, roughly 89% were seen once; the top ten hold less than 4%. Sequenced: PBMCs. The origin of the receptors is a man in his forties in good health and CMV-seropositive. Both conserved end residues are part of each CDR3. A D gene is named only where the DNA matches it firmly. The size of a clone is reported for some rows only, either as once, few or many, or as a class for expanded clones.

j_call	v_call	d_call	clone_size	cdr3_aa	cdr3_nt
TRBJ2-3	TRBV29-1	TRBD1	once	CSGLRGHADTQYF	TGCAGCGGACTCAGGGGGCACGCAGATACGCAGTATTTT
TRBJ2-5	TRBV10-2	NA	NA	CASSEGGSATQETQYF	TGCGCCAGCAGTGAGGGGGGCTCGGCCACTCAAGAGACCCAGTACTTC
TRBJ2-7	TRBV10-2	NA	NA	CASSGLPGANYEQYF	TGCGCCAGCAGTGGGCTCCCAGGGGCTAACTACGAGCAGTACTTC
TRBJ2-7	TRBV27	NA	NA	CASSLQGSSYEQYF	TGTGCCAGCAGTCTACAGGGTAGCTCCTACGAGCAGTACTTC
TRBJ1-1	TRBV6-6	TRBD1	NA	CASTPGGHTEAFF	TGTGCCAGCACCCCAGGGGGGCACACTGAAGCTTTCTTT
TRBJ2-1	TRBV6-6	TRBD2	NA	CASSYPRGRARDEQFF	TGTGCCAGCAGTTACCCGCGCGGGAGGGCCAGAGATGAGCAGTTCTTC
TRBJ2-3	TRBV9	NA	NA	CASSVAAGTLSTDTQYF	TGTGCCAGCAGCGTAGCTGCAGGGACTCTGAGCACAGATACGCAGTATTTT
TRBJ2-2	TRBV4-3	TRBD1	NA	CASSPRDRNTGELFF	TGCGCCAGCAGCCCCCGGGACAGGAACACCGGGGAGCTGTTTTTT
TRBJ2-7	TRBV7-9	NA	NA	CASSPSGQGHEQYF	TGTGCCAGCAGCCCCTCCGGTCAGGGCCACGAGCAGTACTTC
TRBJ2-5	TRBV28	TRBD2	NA	CASTIAGVGETQYF	TGTGCCAGTACAATAGCGGGGGTAGGAGAGACCCAGTACTTC
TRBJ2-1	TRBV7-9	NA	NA	CASSSIDNEQFF	TGTGCCAGCAGCTCAATAGACAATGAGCAGTTCTTC
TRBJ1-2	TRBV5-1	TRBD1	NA	CASSLGTGAFGGYTF	TGCGCCAGCAGCTTGGGGACAGGGGCTTTCGGAGGCTACACCTTC
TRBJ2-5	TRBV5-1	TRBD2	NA	CASSLLAGSEETQYF	TGCGCCAGCAGCTTATTAGCGGGATCGGAAGAGACCCAGTACTTC
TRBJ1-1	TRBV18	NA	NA	CASSPPGQLTEAFF	TGTGCCAGCTCACCTCCGGGACAACTCACTGAAGCTTTCTTT
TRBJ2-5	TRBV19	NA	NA	CASSIPGSQETQYF	TGTGCCAGTAGTATTCCCGGGAGCCAAGAGACCCAGTACTTC
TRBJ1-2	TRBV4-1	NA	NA	CASSQVAPANYGYTF	TGCGCCAGCAGCCAAGTCGCGCCCGCTAACTATGGCTACACCTTC
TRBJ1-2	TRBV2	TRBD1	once	CASSAGTGVYGYTF	TGTGCCAGCAGTGCCGGGACAGGGGTTTATGGCTACACCTTC
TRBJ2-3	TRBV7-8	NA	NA	CASSLGVEDTQYF	TGTGCCAGCAGCTTAGGCGTCGAAGATACGCAGTATTTT
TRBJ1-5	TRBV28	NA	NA	CASNYGGTLSNQPQHF	TGTGCCAGCAATTACGGGGGGACTCTTAGCAATCAGCCCCAGCATTTT
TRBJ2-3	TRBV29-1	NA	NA	CSVDRADREFADTQYF	TGCAGCGTTGACAGGGCCGATCGGGAGTTCGCAGATACGCAGTATTTT